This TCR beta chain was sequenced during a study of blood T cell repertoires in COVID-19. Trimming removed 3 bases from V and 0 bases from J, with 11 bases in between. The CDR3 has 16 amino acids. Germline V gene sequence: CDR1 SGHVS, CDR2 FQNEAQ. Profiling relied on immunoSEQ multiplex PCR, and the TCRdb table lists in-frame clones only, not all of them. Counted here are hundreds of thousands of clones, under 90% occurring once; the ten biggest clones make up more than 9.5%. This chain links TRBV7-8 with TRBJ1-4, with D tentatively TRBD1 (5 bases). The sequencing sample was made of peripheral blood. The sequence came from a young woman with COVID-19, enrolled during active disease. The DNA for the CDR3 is TGTGCCAGCAGCTTGTCTCCGGGGGCAACTAATGAAAAACTGTTTTTT. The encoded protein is CASSLSPGATNEKLFF.